Listed below are T cell receptor beta chains from one sample, sequenced in a study of shared clonotypes between healthy human individuals. Sequencing was performed with immunoSEQ multiplex PCR; in TCRdb, only in-frame clones are kept and a portion is missing. The sample contains just over 2,000,000 clones, less than 95% of which appear only once. Material for sequencing was naive CD8+ T cells sorted from blood. The source is a man aged 18 to 30 in good health. CDR3s include the opening cysteine and the closing phenylalanine or tryptophan. Fields, in order: clone size, J gene, D gene, V gene, CDR3 protein, CDR3 DNA. The D gene is left open where the match is weak. Size is omitted from some rows. Given values are once, few, many or a class for expanded clones.

abundance: -
j_gene: TRBJ2-3
d_gene: -
v_gene: TRBV19
CDR3aa: CASSIGGTQYF
CDR3nt: TGTGCCAGTAGTATTGGCGGTACGCAGTATTTT

abundance: once
j_gene: TRBJ2-1
d_gene: -
v_gene: TRBV4-1
CDR3aa: CASSQGRSDEQFF
CDR3nt: TGCGCCAGCAGCCAAGGGCGGTCGGATGAGCAGTTCTTC

abundance: -
j_gene: TRBJ1-5
d_gene: -
v_gene: TRBV4-3
CDR3aa: CASSQDAGLSNQPQHF
CDR3nt: TGCGCCAGCAGCCAAGATGCAGGGCTTAGCAATCAGCCCCAGCATTTT

abundance: -
j_gene: TRBJ2-7
d_gene: TRBD2
v_gene: TRBV6-6
CDR3aa: CASSWGSGTNEQYF
CDR3nt: TGTGCCAGCAGTTGGGGGTCTGGGACTAACGAGCAGTACTTC

abundance: -
j_gene: TRBJ2-7
d_gene: -
v_gene: TRBV19
CDR3aa: CASSPSPTGYEQYF
CDR3nt: TGTGCCAGTAGTCCTTCCCCTACAGGGTACGAGCAGTACTTC

abundance: -
j_gene: TRBJ1-5
d_gene: TRBD1
v_gene: TRBV28
CDR3aa: CAIARQGHQPQHF
CDR3nt: TGTGCCATCGCTCGACAGGGTCATCAGCCCCAGCATTTT

abundance: -
j_gene: TRBJ1-5
d_gene: -
v_gene: TRBV7-2
CDR3aa: CASSLSSLGQPQHF
CDR3nt: TGTGCCAGCAGCTTATCCTCACTAGGTCAGCCCCAGCATTTT

abundance: -
j_gene: TRBJ1-1
d_gene: -
v_gene: TRBV11-1
CDR3aa: CASSLVPGNTEAFF
CDR3nt: TGTGCCAGCAGCTTAGTTCCGGGGAACACTGAAGCTTTCTTT

abundance: -
j_gene: TRBJ1-1
d_gene: -
v_gene: TRBV19
CDR3aa: CASSVEGLTPDEAFF
CDR3nt: TGTGCCAGTAGTGTCGAGGGCCTTACTCCCGATGAAGCTTTCTTT

abundance: -
j_gene: TRBJ2-7
d_gene: TRBD1
v_gene: TRBV13
CDR3aa: CASSARTGILYEQYF
CDR3nt: TGTGCCAGCAGCGCCAGGACAGGGATACTCTACGAGCAGTACTTC

abundance: -
j_gene: TRBJ2-3
d_gene: -
v_gene: TRBV11-2
CDR3aa: CASSTLSVLGDTQYF
CDR3nt: TGTGCCAGCAGCACCCTCAGCGTCCTAGGGGATACGCAGTATTTT

abundance: -
j_gene: TRBJ2-2
d_gene: TRBD1
v_gene: TRBV9
CDR3aa: CASSGMDRGLIGELFF
CDR3nt: TGTGCCAGCAGCGGAATGGACAGGGGGCTAATCGGGGAGCTGTTTTTT

abundance: -
j_gene: TRBJ2-7
d_gene: TRBD1
v_gene: TRBV11-2
CDR3aa: CASSLGDRSYEQYF
CDR3nt: TGTGCCAGCAGCTTAGGGGACAGATCCTACGAGCAGTACTTC

abundance: -
j_gene: TRBJ1-4
d_gene: -
v_gene: TRBV13
CDR3aa: CASSLGVEKLFF
CDR3nt: TGTGCCAGCAGCTTGGGGGTCGAAAAACTGTTTTTT

abundance: few
j_gene: TRBJ2-7
d_gene: TRBD1
v_gene: TRBV19
CDR3aa: CATRDRGTYEQYF
CDR3nt: TGTGCCACCCGGGACAGAGGAACCTACGAGCAGTACTTC

abundance: -
j_gene: TRBJ2-7
d_gene: -
v_gene: TRBV27
CDR3aa: CASSLLRVVGGDEQYF
CDR3nt: TGTGCCAGCAGTTTATTACGGGTAGTAGGAGGGGACGAGCAGTACTTC

abundance: -
j_gene: TRBJ1-5
d_gene: TRBD1
v_gene: TRBV19
CDR3aa: CASSIGTKTGMLSNQPQHF
CDR3nt: TGTGCCAGTAGTATAGGCACTAAGACAGGGATGTTAAGCAATCAGCCCCAGCATTTT

abundance: once
j_gene: TRBJ2-3
d_gene: TRBD2
v_gene: TRBV7-9
CDR3aa: CASSFPSGRAEDTQYF
CDR3nt: TGTGCCAGCAGCTTTCCTAGCGGGAGGGCCGAGGATACGCAGTATTTT

abundance: -
j_gene: TRBJ2-2
d_gene: TRBD2
v_gene: TRBV11-3
CDR3aa: CASSSPAGGYNTGELFF
CDR3nt: TGTGCCAGCAGCTCCCCCGCGGGGGGGTACAACACCGGGGAGCTGTTTTTT

abundance: -
j_gene: TRBJ2-7
d_gene: -
v_gene: TRBV7-9
CDR3aa: CASSLLNSYYEQYF
CDR3nt: TGTGCCAGCAGCTTACTCAACTCTTATTACGAGCAGTACTTC

abundance: -
j_gene: TRBJ1-1
d_gene: -
v_gene: TRBV6-1
CDR3aa: CASSDWGGNTEAFF
CDR3nt: TGTGCCAGCAGTGATTGGGGGGGGAACACTGAAGCTTTCTTT

abundance: -
j_gene: TRBJ2-5
d_gene: -
v_gene: TRBV7-9
CDR3aa: CASSLDLETQYF
CDR3nt: TGTGCCAGCAGCTTAGACTTAGAGACCCAGTACTTC

abundance: -
j_gene: TRBJ1-1
d_gene: -
v_gene: TRBV6-1
CDR3aa: CASRRLNTEAFF
CDR3nt: TGTGCCAGCAGGAGGTTAAACACTGAAGCTTTCTTT

abundance: once
j_gene: TRBJ2-7
d_gene: TRBD1
v_gene: TRBV19
CDR3aa: CASSEGQGGSYEQYF
CDR3nt: TGTGCCAGTAGTGAGGGACAGGGCGGCTCCTACGAGCAGTACTTC

abundance: -
j_gene: TRBJ1-1
d_gene: -
v_gene: TRBV11-3
CDR3aa: CASSLDMDGEAFF
CDR3nt: TGTGCCAGCAGCTTAGATATGGACGGTGAAGCTTTCTTT

abundance: -
j_gene: TRBJ2-7
d_gene: -
v_gene: TRBV11-2
CDR3aa: CASSLDRASYEQYF
CDR3nt: TGTGCCAGCAGCTTAGACAGGGCCTCCTACGAGCAGTACTTC

abundance: -
j_gene: TRBJ1-5
d_gene: -
v_gene: TRBV10-3
CDR3aa: CAISEEGANQPQHF
CDR3nt: TGTGCCATCAGTGAAGAGGGCGCCAATCAGCCCCAGCATTTT

abundance: once
j_gene: TRBJ2-1
d_gene: TRBD2
v_gene: TRBV5-4
CDR3aa: CASSLGLAPLSTDNEQFF
CDR3nt: TGTGCCAGCAGCTTGGGACTAGCTCCCCTCTCAACTGACAATGAGCAGTTCTTC

abundance: once
j_gene: TRBJ2-7
d_gene: -
v_gene: TRBV5-5
CDR3aa: CASSLVGDYEQYF
CDR3nt: TGTGCCAGCAGCTTGGTCGGAGACTACGAGCAGTACTTC

abundance: few
j_gene: TRBJ1-2
d_gene: -
v_gene: TRBV2
CDR3aa: CASSEPQGANYGYTF
CDR3nt: TGTGCCAGCAGTGAACCCCAGGGAGCTAACTATGGCTACACCTTC

abundance: -
j_gene: TRBJ1-6
d_gene: -
v_gene: TRBV5-1
CDR3aa: CARPRARNSPLHF
CDR3nt: TGCGCCAGGCCGAGGGCCCGGAATTCACCCCTCCACTTT

abundance: -
j_gene: TRBJ2-2
d_gene: -
v_gene: TRBV5-6
CDR3aa: CASSLGPRGELFF
CDR3nt: TGTGCCAGCAGCTTGGGACCGCGGGGGGAGCTGTTTTTT

abundance: -
j_gene: TRBJ2-7
d_gene: -
v_gene: TRBV11-2
CDR3aa: CAGPYEQYF
CDR3nt: TGTGCCGGGCCCTACGAGCAGTACTTC

abundance: once
j_gene: TRBJ1-4
d_gene: TRBD1
v_gene: TRBV2
CDR3aa: CASNLPTGANEKLFF
CDR3nt: TGTGCCAGCAACCTACCGACAGGGGCTAATGAAAAACTGTTTTTT

abundance: -
j_gene: TRBJ2-1
d_gene: TRBD1
v_gene: TRBV5-6
CDR3aa: CASSEETGGPGRVYNEQFF
CDR3nt: TGTGCCAGCAGCGAGGAGACAGGGGGCCCTGGGAGGGTCTACAATGAGCAGTTCTTC

abundance: -
j_gene: TRBJ2-2
d_gene: -
v_gene: TRBV27
CDR3aa: CASSFWPYGELFF
CDR3nt: TGTGCCAGCAGTTTTTGGCCTTACGGGGAGCTGTTTTTT

abundance: -
j_gene: TRBJ1-2
d_gene: -
v_gene: TRBV29-1
CDR3aa: CSVPAGGGPGYTF
CDR3nt: TGCAGCGTTCCAGCCGGGGGAGGCCCGGGCTACACCTTC

abundance: -
j_gene: TRBJ2-7
d_gene: -
v_gene: TRBV27
CDR3aa: CASSAHWDSYEQYF
CDR3nt: TGTGCCAGCAGCGCCCACTGGGACTCCTACGAGCAGTACTTC

abundance: -
j_gene: TRBJ2-3
d_gene: -
v_gene: TRBV6-1
CDR3aa: CASNGGFADTQYF
CDR3nt: TGTGCCAGCAACGGGGGTTTCGCAGATACGCAGTATTTT

abundance: -
j_gene: TRBJ1-2
d_gene: -
v_gene: TRBV25-1
CDR3aa: CASSEDWDGYTF
CDR3nt: TGTGCCAGCAGTGAAGACTGGGATGGCTACACCTTC

abundance: once
j_gene: TRBJ1-6
d_gene: TRBD1
v_gene: TRBV5-1
CDR3aa: CASSLEGQKTHNSPLHF
CDR3nt: TGCGCCAGCAGCTTGGAGGGACAGAAGACCCATAATTCACCCCTCCACTTT

abundance: once
j_gene: TRBJ2-7
d_gene: TRBD1
v_gene: TRBV6-5
CDR3aa: CASRSIWDSGYEQYF
CDR3nt: TGTGCCAGCAGGTCTATCTGGGACAGTGGCTACGAGCAGTACTTC

abundance: -
j_gene: TRBJ2-7
d_gene: -
v_gene: TRBV11-3
CDR3aa: CASSLGSGPRYEQYF
CDR3nt: TGTGCCAGCAGCTTAGGTTCCGGCCCGCGCTACGAGCAGTACTTC

abundance: -
j_gene: TRBJ1-2
d_gene: -
v_gene: TRBV12-5
CDR3aa: CASGLVPPTSNYGYTF
CDR3nt: TGTGCTAGTGGTTTGGTACCCCCGACGTCTAACTATGGCTACACCTTC

abundance: once
j_gene: TRBJ2-7
d_gene: TRBD1
v_gene: TRBV19
CDR3aa: CASSIATGAYEQYF
CDR3nt: TGTGCCAGTAGTATAGCAACAGGGGCCTACGAGCAGTACTTC

abundance: -
j_gene: TRBJ2-3
d_gene: TRBD2
v_gene: TRBV7-3
CDR3aa: CASSPSGGGTDTQYF
CDR3nt: TGTGCCAGCAGCCCTAGCGGGGGCGGCACAGATACGCAGTATTTT

abundance: -
j_gene: TRBJ2-7
d_gene: TRBD2
v_gene: TRBV19
CDR3aa: CASSILTSGRDEQYF
CDR3nt: TGTGCCAGTAGTATTCTGACTAGCGGGAGGGACGAGCAGTACTTC

abundance: once
j_gene: TRBJ2-5
d_gene: -
v_gene: TRBV29-1
CDR3aa: CSAIRDKETQYF
CDR3nt: TGCAGCGCCATACGGGATAAAGAGACCCAGTACTTC

abundance: -
j_gene: TRBJ2-1
d_gene: -
v_gene: TRBV5-4
CDR3aa: CASSLGDFYNEQFF
CDR3nt: TGTGCCAGCAGCTTGGGAGACTTTTACAATGAGCAGTTCTTC

abundance: -
j_gene: TRBJ2-3
d_gene: -
v_gene: TRBV9
CDR3aa: CASAGPRSADTQYF
CDR3nt: TGTGCCAGCGCTGGGCCAAGAAGCGCAGATACGCAGTATTTT

abundance: once
j_gene: TRBJ2-5
d_gene: -
v_gene: TRBV14
CDR3aa: CASSQWSGAEETQYF
CDR3nt: TGTGCCAGCAGCCAATGGTCAGGGGCGGAGGAGACCCAGTACTTC

abundance: once
j_gene: TRBJ1-6
d_gene: TRBD1
v_gene: TRBV7-8
CDR3aa: CASSLLPTGVASPLHF
CDR3nt: TGTGCCAGCAGCTTGTTGCCCACAGGGGTGGCCTCACCCCTCCACTTT

abundance: -
j_gene: TRBJ1-1
d_gene: -
v_gene: TRBV5-1
CDR3aa: CASSLVGSGNTEAFF
CDR3nt: TGCGCCAGCAGCTTGGTGGGGTCAGGGAACACTGAAGCTTTCTTT

abundance: -
j_gene: TRBJ2-1
d_gene: TRBD1
v_gene: TRBV5-1
CDR3aa: CASSPTGPNEQFF
CDR3nt: TGCGCCAGCAGCCCGACAGGGCCCAATGAGCAGTTCTTC

abundance: -
j_gene: TRBJ2-1
d_gene: -
v_gene: TRBV19
CDR3aa: CASSIDPSSYNEQFF
CDR3nt: TGTGCCAGTAGTATAGACCCTAGCTCCTACAATGAGCAGTTCTTC

abundance: few
j_gene: TRBJ2-5
d_gene: -
v_gene: TRBV5-6
CDR3aa: CASSFSTGIETQYF
CDR3nt: TGTGCCAGCAGCTTTTCTACAGGGATAGAGACCCAGTACTTC